The 28 T cell receptor beta chains given below trace back to one sample, sequenced in a study of shared clonotypes between healthy human individuals. Produced via immunoSEQ multiplex PCR; TCRdb's table is partial and in-frame only. This sample carries around 600,000 clones, less than 98% of them seen once, and the ten largest clones take around 0.06%. The specimen sequenced was naive CD4+ T cells sorted from blood. Subset of the sample: CD45RA+ positively selected. Receptors originate from a woman in her twenties or thirties in good health.

The chain has TRBV19 and TRBJ1-2, with D maybe TRBD1 (6 bases). This CDR3 has 16 residues. Germline V gene lookup returns CDR1 LNHDA and CDR2 SQIVND (reference sequence). V gave up 2 bases and J gave up 4 bases, with 17 bases separating them. The DNA for the CDR3 is TGTGCCAGTAGTATAAGCGGAGACAGGACCGTCTATGGCTACACCTTC. Its protein product is CASSISGDRTVYGYTF. Supplemented by reference TRBV19 and TRBJ1-2, the full variable domain reads DGGITQSPKYLFRKEGQNVTLSCEQNLNHDAMYWYRQDPGQGLRLIYYSQIVNDFQKGDIAEGYSVSREKKESFPLTVTSAQKNPTAFYLCASSISGDRTVYGYTFGSGTRLTVV.

In its sample, this clone was seen a few times. The chain combines TRBV5-1 with TRBJ1-4, with 8 bases aligning to TRBD1. Looked up from germline, CDR1 is SGHRS and CDR2 is YFSETQ. V dropped 0 bases and J dropped 7; count of bases not matched to a gene: 8. The CDR3 consists of 16 residues. In DNA, the CDR3 is TGCGCCAGCAGCTTGGAACCTGGACAGGGACGTGAAAAACTGTTTTTT. It encodes CASSLEPGQGREKLFF.

The J gene is TRBJ1-2, the V gene TRBV5-8; D is undetermined. The germline V gene encodes CDR1 SGHTS and CDR2 YDEGEE. The CDR3 spans 15 residues. V was pared by 1 base and J by 4 bases, with 14 bases between. This CDR3 reads CASSLRQSPSYGYTF. The CDR3 coding sequence is TGTGCCAGCAGCTTGCGGCAGAGTCCCTCCTATGGCTACACCTTC. The full variable domain, rest sourced from reference TRBV5-8 and TRBJ1-2, is EAGVTQSPTHLIKTRGQQATLRCSPISGHTSVYWYQQALGLGLQFLLWYDEGEERNRGNFPPRFSGRQFPNYSSELNVNALELEDSALYLCASSLRQSPSYGYTFGSGTRLTVV.

The rearrangement uses TRBV5-6 and TRBJ2-1; D remains unclear. This CDR3 region has 15 residues. The germline CDR1 and CDR2 sequences are SGHDT and YYEEEE. Between the trimmed V and J ends, which lost 0 bases and 8 bases, there was a span of 15 bases. The CDR3 region is CASSLGPARSDEQFF. The CDR3 DNA follows: TGTGCCAGCAGCTTGGGTCCCGCGAGGAGCGATGAGCAGTTCTTC. Filled out from reference TRBV5-6 and TRBJ2-1, the complete variable domain reads DAGVTQSPTHLIKTRGQQVTLRCSPKSGHDTVSWYQQALGQGPQFIFQYYEEEERQRGNFPDRFSGHQFPNYSSELNVNALLLGDSALYLCASSLGPARSDEQFFGPGTRLTVL.

This chain connects TRBV9 to TRBJ2-7, with D possibly being TRBD2 (6 bases). Germline CDR1 reads SGDLS; CDR2 reads YYNGEE. V was shortened by 8 bases and J by 2 bases, with 35 bases between the two germline ends. The CDR3 runs to 20 residues. This chain's CDR3 is CARGLSLPWTRDRLTYEQYF. CDR3 in DNA: TGTGCCAGGGGACTTTCTCTACCCTGGACAAGGGATAGATTAACCTACGAGCAGTACTTC.

This rearrangement joins TRBV4-1 to TRBJ1-2; D might be TRBD1 (5 bases). Germline lookup yields CDR1 MGHRA and CDR2 YSYEKL. V gave up 1 base and J gave up 5 bases, with 14 bases separating them. CDR3 size: 15 residues. CDR3 in amino acids: CASSQVGRSRYGYTF. The CDR3 nucleotides read TGCGCCAGCAGCCAAGTGGGGCGGTCCAGGTATGGCTACACCTTC.

A single count supports this clone. The chain is built from TRBV7-6 and TRBJ2-5; 9 bases are a match to TRBD1. The J segment lost 2 bases and the V segment lost 0 bases, leaving 7 bases of the junction unmatched. The CDR3 consists of 17 residues. Germline V lookup: CDR1 SGHVS, CDR2 FNYEAQ. The CDR3 bases are TGTGCCAGCAGCTTAGCTGGGACAGGGAGGGTTCAAGAGACCCAGTACTTC. Its protein is CASSLAGTGRVQETQYF. The full variable domain, completed using reference TRBV7-6 and TRBJ2-5, is GAGVSQSPRYKVTKRGQDVALRCDPISGHVSLYWYRQALGQGPEFLTYFNYEAQQDKSGLPNDRFSAERPEGSISTLTIQRTEQRDSAMYRCASSLAGTGRVQETQYFGPGTRLLVL.

The chain couples TRBV6-6 to TRBJ1-1; the D is unclear. There are 16 residues in the CDR3. The V gene's germline CDR1 is MNHNY and CDR2 SVGAGI (reference sequence). V lost 2 bases and J 1 base, leaving 14 bases between the germline ends. In DNA form, the CDR3 reads TGTGCCAGCAGTTACCAAAAAGCAGGCTCGAACACTGAAGCTTTCTTT. Its protein is CASSYQKAGSNTEAFF.

This rearrangement joins TRBV7-8 to TRBJ1-1, with no clear D. The CDR3 consists of 13 residues. V was clipped by 4 bases and J by 2 bases, with 8 bases between them. The germline CDR1 and CDR2 sequences are SGHVS and FQNEAQ. The CDR3 DNA reads as TGTGCCAGCAGCTCCTATCCTAACACTGAAGCTTTCTTT. Translating it yields CASSSYPNTEAFF.

J is TRBJ2-3 and V is TRBV7-9, with D unclear. The ends were cut back, 1 base at V and 4 bases at J, with 9 bases in the middle. The length of the CDR3 is 14 residues. Germline V gives CDR1 SEHNR, CDR2 FQNEAQ (reference sequence). The CDR3 nucleotides read TGTGCCAGCAGCTTAGTCACGGTTTCAGATACGCAGTATTTT. This sequence encodes CASSLVTVSDTQYF. The whole variable domain, filled in from reference TRBV7-9 and TRBJ2-3, reads DTGVSQNPRHKITKRGQNVTFRCDPISEHNRLYWYRQTLGQGPEFLTYFQNEAQLEKSRLLSDRFSAERPKGSFSTLEIQRTEQGDSAMYLCASSLVTVSDTQYFGPGTRLTVL.

This chain links TRBV6-6 with TRBJ1-5, with D possibly matching TRBD1 (5 bases). The length of the CDR3 is 15 residues. V shed 6 bases and J shed 0 bases, with 12 bases lying between them. Germline V gene sequence: CDR1 MNHNY, CDR2 SVGAGI (reference sequence). The CDR3 DNA reads as TGTGCCAGCAGGGATGGACATAATAGCAATCAGCCCCAGCATTTT. The encoded protein is CASRDGHNSNQPQHF.

CDR3 region: CASTGQGAVGNQPQHF. CDR3 in DNA: TGTGCCAGCACCGGACAGGGGGCTGTCGGCAATCAGCCCCAGCATTTT. This sequence joins TRBV6-6 and TRBJ1-5; TRBD1 agrees at 11 bases. V lost 7 bases and J lost 2; bases outside the gene matches: 7. Germline V gene lookup returns CDR1 MNHNY and CDR2 SVGAGI (reference sequence). There are 16 residues in the CDR3.

V and J are TRBV6-5 and TRBJ2-3, with D perhaps assigned TRBD1 or TRBD2 (6 bases each). Looked up from germline, CDR1 is MNHEY and CDR2 is SVGAGI. This CDR3 is 16 amino acids long. The ends were cut back, 0 bases at V and 0 bases at J, with 10 bases in the middle. The CDR3, as DNA: TGTGCCAGCAGTTACTCCCCGGGGGCTAGCACAGATACGCAGTATTTT. Amino acids: CASSYSPGASTDTQYF.

V usage is TRBV30 and J usage is TRBJ1-2; D may be TRBD1 (6 bases). V lost 7 bases and J 10 bases, leaving 25 bases between the germline ends. Germline-derived CDR1 and CDR2 are GTSNPN and SVGIG (reference sequence). The CDR3 sequence is 14 residues long. The CDR3 DNA follows: TGTGCCTCGAACACCATAACCAGGGGCTCAAACTACACCTTC. This codes for CASNTITRGSNYTF. Full variable domain (missing parts from reference TRBV30 and TRBJ1-2): SQTIHQWPATLVQPVGSPLSLECTVEGTSNPNLYWYRQAAGRGLQLLFYSVGIGQISSEVPQNLSASRPQDRQFILSSKKLLLSDSGFYLCASNTITRGSNYTFGSGTRLTVV.

Comment on this clone: Other nucleotide sequences from this sample produce the same CDR3. V usage is TRBV28 and J usage is TRBJ1-1; 7 bases are shared with TRBD1. V dropped 6 bases and J dropped 1; count of bases not matched to a gene: 2. This CDR3 comprises 13 residues. Per germline, CDR1 MDHEN and CDR2 SYDVKM. This CDR3 is CASRGTANTEAFF. The CDR3 DNA reads TGTGCCAGCAGGGGGACAGCGAACACTGAAGCTTTCTTT.

This clone came up once. The J gene is TRBJ2-6, the V gene TRBV18; 7 nucleotides agree with TRBD1. Germline CDR1 and CDR2: KGHSH and LQKENI. The CDR3 spans 18 residues. Trimming removed 3 bases from V and 1 base from J; junction bases left unmatched: 9. The CDR3 nucleotides read TGTGCCAGCTCACCCTCCAGGGGGTTCGTATCTGGGGCCAACGTCCTGACTTTC. It codes for CASSPSRGFVSGANVLTF.

The V call is TRBV18, the J call TRBJ2-5; D might be TRBD1 or TRBD2, each matching 5 bases. This CDR3 has 17 residues. Deletions cut 8 bases from V and 4 bases from J, with 26 bases between. Germline values: CDR1 KGHSH, CDR2 LQKENI. This chain's CDR3 is CASAGTNSGTVGETQYF. The CDR3 region has the DNA TGTGCCAGCGCCGGAACAAACTCCGGGACGGTTGGAGAGACCCAGTACTTC.

This chain joins TRBV9 and TRBJ2-7; 9 nucleotides agree with TRBD2. J was trimmed by 4 bases and V by 3 bases; bases with no gene match: 8. CDR1 is SGDLS, CDR2 YYNGEE, per germline. The CDR3 extends over 15 amino acids. CDR3 DNA sequence: TGTGCCAGCAGCGCAGAGGAGACTAGCGGTTACGAGCAGTACTTC. Residues: CASSAEETSGYEQYF.

The chain employs TRBV6-5 and TRBJ2-1; the D gene is possibly TRBD2 (6 bases). The CDR3 extends over 16 amino acids. The germline V gene has CDR1 MNHEY and CDR2 SVGAGI. V lost 0 bases and J lost 0, with 9 bases in between. The CDR3 reads CASSYSSGSSYNEQFF. As DNA, the CDR3 is TGTGCCAGCAGTTACTCGTCCGGGAGCTCCTACAATGAGCAGTTCTTC.

This chain joins TRBV30 and TRBJ1-3; D remains unclear. CDR1 and CDR2 (germline): GTSNPN, SVGIG (reference sequence). V was shortened by 1 base and J by 3 bases, with 7 bases between the two germline ends. The CDR3 extends over 13 amino acids. The CDR3 reads CAWSGGYGNTIYF. CDR3 DNA: TGTGCCTGGAGTGGAGGGTATGGAAACACCATATATTTT.

The rearrangement links TRBV4-1 to TRBJ2-3; D unresolved. The V end lost 4 bases, the J end lost 0 bases, and 5 bases lay between the germline ends. Germline V gene lookup returns CDR1 MGHRA and CDR2 YSYEKL. This CDR3 spans 13 amino acids. This chain's CDR3 is CASSLGSTDTQYF. The CDR3 bases are TGCGCCAGCAGCCTAGGGAGCACAGATACGCAGTATTTT.

CDR3 sequence (DNA): TGTGCCAGCAGCGCCATGACAGGGGGCCTCACAGATACGCAGTATTTT. Its protein product is CASSAMTGGLTDTQYF. This sequence joins TRBV9 and TRBJ2-3, with 10 bases matching TRBD1. Germline CDR1 is SGDLS and CDR2 is YYNGEE. V gave up 3 bases and J gave up 2 bases; unmatched junction bases: 6. CDR3 length equals 16 residues.

The rearrangement joins TRBV6-5 to TRBJ2-3; 8 positions match TRBD1. From germline, CDR1 is MNHEY and CDR2 SVGAGI. Trimming took 6 bases from V and 4 from J; bases not matched to a gene: 9. This CDR3 spans 15 amino acids. CDR3 loop: CASSPRTGRPDTQYF. The DNA of the CDR3 is TGTGCCAGCAGCCCAAGGACAGGGCGGCCAGATACGCAGTATTTT.

This clone was seen just once. This chain joins TRBV5-1 and TRBJ2-5, with 10 bases aligning to TRBD2. This CDR3 contains 15 residues. Trimming cost V 2 bases and J 5 bases; bases outside gene matches: 6. Per germline, CDR1 SGHRS and CDR2 YFSETQ. CDR3 coding DNA: TGCGCCAGCAGCTTTGTAGCGGGAGGAGGGGAGACCCAGTACTTC. Its protein product is CASSFVAGGGETQYF. Supplemented by reference TRBV5-1 and TRBJ2-5, the full variable domain reads KAGVTQTPRYLIKTRGQQVTLSCSPISGHRSVSWYQQTPGQGLQFLFEYFSETQRNKGNFPGRFSGRQFSNSRSEMNVSTLELGDSALYLCASSFVAGGGETQYFGPGTRLLVL.

The chain links TRBV5-1 to TRBJ1-1; no clear D gene. Germline V lookup: CDR1 SGHRS, CDR2 YFSETQ. V was trimmed by 1 base and J by 1 base, leaving 14 bases between them. This CDR3 is built from 16 residues. CDR3 bases: TGCGCCAGCAGCTTGACTCTAGGACGGCGGAACACTGAAGCTTTCTTT. Protein product: CASSLTLGRRNTEAFF.

For the CDR3, the DNA is TGCGCCAGCAGCACATTAGCGGGAGGGGACAATGAGCAGTTCTTC. This codes for CASSTLAGGDNEQFF. This rearrangement joins TRBV5-1 to TRBJ2-1; 11 bases are shared with TRBD2. The germline V gene has CDR1 SGHRS and CDR2 YFSETQ. V lost 4 bases to trimming and J lost 5 bases; unmatched junction nucleotides: 5. This CDR3 is built from 15 residues.

The V gene is TRBV11-2, the J gene TRBJ2-2, with 11 bases identical to TRBD1. The V segment lost 5 bases and the J segment 4 bases; nucleotides outside the gene matches: 3. Germline CDR1 is SGHAT and CDR2 is FQNNGV. The CDR3 length is 15 residues. The CDR3 nucleotides are TGTGCCAGCAGCCCGGGGACAGGGGGCACCGGGGAGCTGTTTTTT. It translates to CASSPGTGGTGELFF.

V gene TRBV19 combines with J gene TRBJ1-5; possible D gene TRBD1, 5 bases. The CDR3 spans 15 residues. The ends were cut back, 5 bases at V and 1 base at J, with 12 bases in the middle. CDR1 and CDR2 (germline): LNHDA, SQIVND (reference sequence). The DNA for the CDR3 is TGTGCCAGTAGTCGGTATGGGGGGAGCAATCAGCCCCAGCATTTT. Protein sequence: CASSRYGGSNQPQHF.